This T cell receptor beta chain is drawn from a study of blood T cells in healthy people across ages. Study details: About one barcoded TCR beta cDNA was captured per two T cells.

Comments on this clonotype: The antigen remains unidentified.

Combining a sample-barcoded 5' primer with a J-beta primer mix, a second PCR ran for roughly 7 to 11 cycles. TCRdb redid the calling of the 5' RACE reads with MiXCR, one entry per CDR3 protein. The table lists 890,000 or so distinct CDR3 sequences, 62% of them singletons. Germline loops: CDR1 SGHTA, CDR2 FQGNSA. This CDR3 has 14 residues. V was trimmed by 0 bases and J by 11 bases, leaving 16 bases between them. Regarding the study as a whole: Naive and antigen-experienced cells were not separated, limiting conclusive comparison. As age increased, TCR beta diversity per million T cells fell in a roughly linear fashion. Aged donors had fewer naive CD4+ cells and lower diversity than long-lived donors.

This chain uses TRBV7-2 with TRBJ2-5, with D uncertain. The specimen was blood. The TCR originated in a man aged 25-45 years in good health. The CDR3 DNA follows: TGTGCCAGCAGCTTAGCGTCACGGACCTACGGGCAGTACTTC. Its protein product is CASSLASRTYGQYF.